The T cell receptor beta chain described here comes from a study of response to subunit inactivated influenza vaccine listed by TCRdb under 2018. Context from the whole study: Deep quantitative T cell receptor repertoire profiling was used in the study to track responses to a trivalent subunit inactivated influenza vaccine. Results the study describes overall, beyond this receptor: The authors proposed that each seasonal influenza vaccination may bring in only a limited number of new T cells.

To note about this clonotype: Its target antigen remains unknown. No much larger clonotype is one base removed from it; base qualities were not supplied.

Clipping removes 4 bases from V and 7 bases from J, with 5 as the unmatched junction base count. Counted from cysteine to phenylalanine, this CDR3 has 14 amino acids. Just the 42-base CDR3 DNA is kept, in frame starting at base 1. The CDR1 and CDR2 encoded by the germline V gene are SGHRS and YFSETQ. Libraries were constructed by RT-PCR. Sequencing was carried out with an Illumina HiSeq 2500. Starting from the raw public reads, TCRdb applied fastp trimming at Q25, assembled clones with MiXCR and retained in-frame beta chains. Each entry is one CDR3 protein sequence, shown with its most common DNA and genes. The sample table contains a few hundred thousand distinct CDR3 sequences; only one count was recorded for less than 15% of them. The top ten hold over 8.5% of the sample.

The sequencing used PBMCs from blood, collected approximately 13 days after vaccination. The chain couples TRBV5-1 to TRBJ2-2, and 9 bases in between align with TRBD2. The clonotype was recovered from a man aged 45-60 years who received an inactivated influenza vaccine. Donor details come from another sample of the same person, matched by shared clones. The encoded CDR3 is CASSPRTSVGELFF. The bases read TGCGCCAGCAGCCCCCGGACTAGCGTCGGGGAGCTGTTTTTT.